The 24 T cell receptor beta chains presented below share a single source sample, sequenced in a study of cytomegalovirus exposure and HLA in healthy donors. Primers: 60 Vbeta forward and 13 Jbeta reverse. Profiled with immunoSEQ multiplex PCR; TCRdb holds only in-frame clones, not every one. The profile shows under 200,000 clones, roughly 84% of them singletons. Specimen: PBMCs. The receptors were gathered from a man aged 18 to 30 in good health and CMV-seronegative.

The CDR3 DNA follows: TGTGCCAGCAGTTATAGACAGGGGAGTGAAAAACTGTTTTTT. Translated, it gives CASSYRQGSEKLFF. The chain combines TRBV6-5 with TRBJ1-4; TRBD1 aligns across 8 bases. CDR1 MNHEY and CDR2 SVGAGI come from the germline V gene. This CDR3 has 14 amino acids. V shed 3 bases and J 7 bases; nucleotides not matched to a gene: 4.

The chain carries TRBV2 and TRBJ2-7; 7 bases are a match to TRBD1. CDR3 length: 13 amino acids. Per germline, CDR1 SNHLY and CDR2 FYNNEI. V dropped 3 bases and J dropped 4; count of bases not matched to a gene: 3. The chain's CDR3 is CASSDGRGYEQYF. The CDR3 DNA reads as TGTGCCAGCAGTGACGGCAGGGGGTACGAGCAGTACTTC.

The chain uses TRBV18 and TRBJ1-1; D might be TRBD1 (5 bases). Per germline, CDR1 KGHSH and CDR2 LQKENI. Trimming left V 0 bases short and J 4 bases short, with 15 bases between. The CDR3 length is 16 residues. This chain's CDR3 is CASSPPRGGGGTEAFF. CDR3 bases: TGTGCCAGCTCACCACCGCGGGGGGGAGGTGGCACTGAAGCTTTCTTT.

This CDR3 reads CASSLGVGAVKGQPQHF. The CDR3 bases are TGTGCCAGCAGCTTAGGAGTGGGGGCCGTGAAGGGTCAGCCCCAGCATTTT. This chain uses TRBV7-9 with TRBJ1-5, with D maybe TRBD1 (6 bases). Trimming cost V 1 base and J 6 bases, with 19 bases left between them. Germline CDR1 SEHNR, CDR2 FQNEAQ (reference sequence). CDR3 size: 17 residues.

The chain has TRBV2 and TRBJ2-1, with a tentative D call TRBD2 (6 bases). Germline loops: CDR1 SNHLY, CDR2 FYNNEI. The CDR3 is 11 residues long. Deletions cut 8 bases from V and 7 bases from J, with 9 bases between. The CDR3 region has the DNA TGTGCCAGCGAACGGGAGAATGAGCAGTTCTTC. This translates into CASERENEQFF.

The V call is TRBV5-1, the J call TRBJ2-5; 12 bases agree with TRBD1. The CDR3 totals 16 residues. The junction had 6 bases not matched to a gene; V was cut back by 2 bases and J by 4 bases. Germline V gene lookup returns CDR1 SGHRS and CDR2 YFSETQ. CDR3 nucleotides: TGCGCCAGCAGCTTCGGCCCGGGACAGGGGGCAGAGACCCAGTACTTC. Protein: CASSFGPGQGAETQYF.

The chain has TRBV7-2 and TRBJ2-7; TRBD2 agrees at 14 bases. Trimming at V came to 1 base and at J to 3 bases, leaving 8 bases not matched to a gene. The CDR3 has 18 residues. CDR1 SGHTA and CDR2 FQGNSA come from the germline V gene. The CDR3 reads CASSLGLAGGSGIYEQYF. The CDR3 bases are TGTGCCAGCAGCTTAGGACTAGCGGGAGGGTCAGGGATCTACGAGCAGTACTTC.

The chain links TRBV9 to TRBJ2-2; D might be TRBD2 (5 bases). The CDR3 has 16 amino acids. CDR1 is SGDLS, CDR2 YYNGEE, per germline. V was shortened by 4 bases and J by 6 bases, with 19 bases between the two germline ends. The CDR3 DNA is TGTGCCAGCAGCCGCCCGGCAGGTCTAGCCTCCGGGGAGCTGTTTTTT. Its protein is CASSRPAGLASGELFF.

The chain carries TRBV27 and TRBJ1-4, with D possibly TRBD1 on 5 matching bases. Germline assignment: CDR1 MNHEY and CDR2 SMNVEV (reference sequence). The CDR3 has 18 residues. V was trimmed by 4 bases and J by 0 bases, leaving 18 bases between them. CDR3 in DNA: TGTGCCAGCAGTTCCAGAATTCGGACACTAACAACTAATGAAAAACTGTTTTTT. Translation gives CASSSRIRTLTTNEKLFF.

This chain links TRBV20-1 with TRBJ2-5; no reliable D call. The CDR3 totals 11 residues. The V end lost 2 bases, the J end lost 5 bases, and 6 bases lay between the germline ends. The germline V gene encodes CDR1 DFQATT and CDR2 SNEGSKA (reference sequence). The CDR3 sequence is CSARPIETQYF. The CDR3 DNA follows: TGCAGTGCTAGACCAATTGAGACCCAGTACTTC.

The chain employs TRBV4-1 and TRBJ2-1; TRBD1 is a possible D gene (5 bases). Germline CDR1 MGHRA, CDR2 YSYEKL. V lost 1 base and J lost 0, with 7 bases in between. There are 15 residues in the CDR3. The chain's CDR3 is CASSQVDISYNEQFF. CDR3 nucleotides: TGCGCCAGCAGCCAAGTGGACATCTCCTACAATGAGCAGTTCTTC.

This chain joins TRBV6-1 and TRBJ2-1, with TRBD2 as a possible D gene (5 bases). This CDR3 is built from 16 residues. Germline V lookup: CDR1 MNHNS, CDR2 SASEGT. V shed 1 base and J shed 0 bases, with 10 bases lying between them. The CDR3 loop reads CASSEGTPSSYNEQFF. The CDR3 coding sequence is TGTGCCAGCAGTGAAGGGACTCCGAGCTCCTACAATGAGCAGTTCTTC.

The chain has TRBV7-9 and TRBJ2-2, with D tentatively TRBD1 (6 bases). Trimming cost V 5 bases and J 1 base, with 11 bases left between them. Germline loops: CDR1 SEHNR, CDR2 FQNEAQ (reference sequence). The length of the CDR3 is 15 residues. The DNA of the CDR3 is TGTGCCAGCAGCCTGACGGACAGGAACACCGGGGAGCTGTTTTTT. It codes for CASSLTDRNTGELFF. Together with reference TRBV7-9 and TRBJ2-2, the CDR3 gives the full variable domain: DTGVSQNPRHKITKRGQNVTFRCDPISEHNRLYWYRQTLGQGPEFLTYFQNEAQLEKSRLLSDRFSAERPKGSFSTLEIQRTEQGDSAMYLCASSLTDRNTGELFFGEGSRLTVL.

This chain uses TRBV5-4 with TRBJ2-5; D may be TRBD2 (5 bases). The length of the CDR3 is 15 residues. V was pared by 3 bases and J by 2 bases, with 14 bases between. Looked up from germline, CDR1 is SGHNT and CDR2 is YYREEE (reference sequence). Here the CDR3 reads CASSSGLQVQETQYF. CDR3 in DNA: TGTGCCAGCAGCTCCGGACTGCAAGTACAAGAGACCCAGTACTTC.

V and J are TRBV4-1 and TRBJ1-3; D might be TRBD1 (6 bases). CDR1 is MGHRA and CDR2 is YSYEKL in the germline V gene. This CDR3 is built from 15 residues. Deletions cut 1 base from V and 4 bases from J, with 11 bases between. The DNA of the CDR3 is TGCGCCAGCAGCCAAGCCCAGGGGTCCGGAAACACCATATATTTT. Amino acid sequence: CASSQAQGSGNTIYF.

The chain has TRBV7-6 and TRBJ1-4, with D hard to call. V dropped 5 bases and J dropped 7 bases, with 14 bases sitting between them. CDR1 SGHVS and CDR2 FNYEAQ come from the germline V gene. The CDR3 consists of 14 residues. CDR3 DNA sequence: TGTGCCAGCAGCCCAAGTACCGGGAGTGAAAAACTGTTTTTT. It specifies CASSPSTGSEKLFF. Looking up the rest from reference TRBV7-6 and TRBJ1-4 gives the full variable domain: GAGVSQSPRYKVTKRGQDVALRCDPISGHVSLYWYRQALGQGPEFLTYFNYEAQQDKSGLPNDRFSAERPEGSISTLTIQRTEQRDSAMYRCASSPSTGSEKLFFGSGTQLSVL.

Of note for this clone: Germline is not matched at one junction end, which may reflect a read error. The rearrangement joins TRBV6-4 to TRBJ2-1; possibly TRBD1 for D (5 bases). The germline gives CDR1 MRHNA, CDR2 SNTAGT. CDR3 length: 15 residues. CDR3 sequence reads: CASSDSPGPYNKQFF. As DNA, the CDR3 is TGTGCCAGCAGTGACTCCCCAGGGCCATACAATAAGCAGTTCTTC.

The chain recombines TRBV5-1 with TRBJ2-1; 9 bases align to TRBD2. The germline V gene encodes CDR1 SGHRS and CDR2 YFSETQ. V gave up 4 bases and J gave up 2 bases; unmatched junction bases: 1. The CDR3 loop spans 14 amino acids. CDR3 sequence reads: CASSASGAYNEQFF. CDR3 coding DNA: TGCGCCAGCAGCGCTAGCGGGGCCTACAATGAGCAGTTCTTC.

This sequence joins TRBV5-6 and TRBJ1-3; D not resolved. Trimming took 1 base from V and 1 from J, leaving 6 bases between them. The CDR3 spans 14 residues. CDR1 and CDR2 from the germline V gene are SGHDT and YYEEEE. This CDR3 reads CASSLYLSGNTIYF. The CDR3 DNA reads as TGTGCCAGCAGCTTGTACTTGTCTGGAAACACCATATATTTT.

The gene calls are TRBV5-8 and TRBJ2-3; the D gene is possibly TRBD1 (6 bases). Germline V gene sequence: CDR1 SGHTS, CDR2 YDEGEE. The CDR3 runs 17 residues. V was pared by 2 bases and J by 3 bases, with 19 bases between. The CDR3 nucleotides are TGTGCCAGCAGCTTACTAACAGGGAATACCGGGACAGATACGCAGTATTTT. Its translation: CASSLLTGNTGTDTQYF. Full variable domain (missing parts from reference TRBV5-8 and TRBJ2-3): EAGVTQSPTHLIKTRGQQATLRCSPISGHTSVYWYQQALGLGLQFLLWYDEGEERNRGNFPPRFSGRQFPNYSSELNVNALELEDSALYLCASSLLTGNTGTDTQYFGPGTRLTVL.

CDR3 sequence: CASNRGGVSDTQYF. For the CDR3, the DNA is TGTGCCAGCAACAGGGGTGGGGTTTCCGATACGCAGTATTTT. The chain has TRBV6-5 and TRBJ2-3, with TRBD1 identical over 7 bases. The V and J ends lost 7 bases and 6 bases, in that order; junction bases with no gene match: 10. The germline V gene encodes CDR1 MNHEY and CDR2 SVGAGI. The CDR3 is 14 amino acids.

The genes are TRBV7-8 and TRBJ2-1, with D perhaps matching TRBD2 (5 bases). The CDR3 contains 15 residues. Trimming removed 1 base at V and 7 bases at J, with 14 bases between. Germline V gene lookup returns CDR1 SGHVS and CDR2 FQNEAQ. CDR3 sequence: CASSLGRALGNEQFF. The CDR3 coding sequence is TGTGCCAGCAGCTTAGGGCGGGCCCTGGGGAATGAGCAGTTCTTC.

This clone appeared a few times. The chain uses TRBV5-6 and TRBJ2-5; 7 bases line up with TRBD2. CDR3 length equals 15 residues. Germline V CDR1 and CDR2: SGHDT, YYEEEE. Trimming removed 4 bases from V and 2 bases from J; junction bases left unmatched: 8. The CDR3 loop is CASSLTPSGQETQYF. In DNA form, the CDR3 reads TGTGCCAGCAGCCTGACTCCTAGCGGACAAGAGACCCAGTACTTC. Together with reference TRBV5-6 and TRBJ2-5, the CDR3 gives the full variable domain: DAGVTQSPTHLIKTRGQQVTLRCSPKSGHDTVSWYQQALGQGPQFIFQYYEEEERQRGNFPDRFSGHQFPNYSSELNVNALLLGDSALYLCASSLTPSGQETQYFGPGTRLLVL.

This clone was counted once. V gene TRBV28 combines with J gene TRBJ1-5, with 7 bases aligning to TRBD1. With 7 bases clipped from V and 3 bases from J, the junction kept 6 bases outside the gene matches. Germline V gene lookup returns CDR1 MDHEN and CDR2 SYDVKM. CDR3 size: 14 residues. The CDR3 DNA sequence: TGTGCCAGCAAACTGGGACAGATCAATCAGCCCCAGCATTTT. Protein sequence: CASKLGQINQPQHF.